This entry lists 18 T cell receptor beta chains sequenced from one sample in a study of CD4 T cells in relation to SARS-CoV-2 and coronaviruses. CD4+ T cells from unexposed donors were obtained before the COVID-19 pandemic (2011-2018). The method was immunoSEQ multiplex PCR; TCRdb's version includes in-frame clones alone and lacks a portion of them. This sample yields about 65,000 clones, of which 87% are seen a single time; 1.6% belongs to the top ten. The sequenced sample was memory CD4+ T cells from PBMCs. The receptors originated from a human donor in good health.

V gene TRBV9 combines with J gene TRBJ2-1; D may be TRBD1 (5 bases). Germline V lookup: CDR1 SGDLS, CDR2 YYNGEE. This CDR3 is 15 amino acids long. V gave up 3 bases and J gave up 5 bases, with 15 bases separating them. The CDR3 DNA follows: TGTGCCAGCAGCGCAAGCTCTTGGGGCGACAATGAGCAGTTCTTC. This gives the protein CASSASSWGDNEQFF.

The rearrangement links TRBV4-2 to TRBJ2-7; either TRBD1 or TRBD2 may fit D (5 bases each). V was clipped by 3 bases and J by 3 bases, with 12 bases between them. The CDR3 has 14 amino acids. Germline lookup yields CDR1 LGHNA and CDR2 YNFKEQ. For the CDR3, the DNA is TGTGCCAGCAGCCAGGGGGATTGGAACTACGAGCAGTACTTC. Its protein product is CASSQGDWNYEQYF.

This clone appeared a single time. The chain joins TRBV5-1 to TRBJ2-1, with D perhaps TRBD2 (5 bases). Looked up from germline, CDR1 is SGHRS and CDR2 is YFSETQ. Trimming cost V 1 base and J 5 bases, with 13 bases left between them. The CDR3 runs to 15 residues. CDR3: CASSLMFGVDNEQFF. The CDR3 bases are TGCGCCAGCAGCTTGATGTTCGGGGTTGACAATGAGCAGTTCTTC.

DNA for the CDR3: TGCAGCGTGAGGGGATTAACTAGCGGGGGGGAGGGCACAGATACGCAGTATTTT. This encodes CSVRGLTSGGEGTDTQYF. V and J are TRBV29-1 and TRBJ2-3; 13 bases map to TRBD2. The germline gives CDR1 SQVTM, CDR2 ANQGSEA. The length of the CDR3 is 18 residues. Losses at the gene ends were 6 bases for V and 1 base for J; bases not matched to a gene: 13.

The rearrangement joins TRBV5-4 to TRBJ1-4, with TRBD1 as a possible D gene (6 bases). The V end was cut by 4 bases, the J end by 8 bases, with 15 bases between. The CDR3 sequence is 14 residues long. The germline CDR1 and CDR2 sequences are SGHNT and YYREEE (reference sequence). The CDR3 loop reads CASSPQGSREKLFF. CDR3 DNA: TGTGCCAGCAGCCCGCAGGGGTCACGGGAAAAACTGTTTTTT. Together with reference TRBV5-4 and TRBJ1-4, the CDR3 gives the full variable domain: ETGVTQSPTHLIKTRGQQVTLRCSSQSGHNTVSWYQQALGQGPQFIFQYYREEENGRGNFPPRFSGLQFPNYSSELNVNALELDDSALYLCASSPQGSREKLFFGSGTQLSVL.

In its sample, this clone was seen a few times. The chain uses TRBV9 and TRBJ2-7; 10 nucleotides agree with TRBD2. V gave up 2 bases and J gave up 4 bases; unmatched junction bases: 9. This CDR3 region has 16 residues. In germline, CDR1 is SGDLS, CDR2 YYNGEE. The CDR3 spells CASSVGSGGASYEQYF. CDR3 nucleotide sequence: TGTGCCAGCAGCGTTGGGAGCGGGGGGGCTTCTTACGAGCAGTACTTC. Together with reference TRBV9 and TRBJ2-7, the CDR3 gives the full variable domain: DSGVTQTPKHLITATGQRVTLRCSPRSGDLSVYWYQQSLDQGLQFLIQYYNGEERAKGNILERFSAQQFPDLHSELNLSSLELGDSALYFCASSVGSGGASYEQYFGPGTRLTVT.

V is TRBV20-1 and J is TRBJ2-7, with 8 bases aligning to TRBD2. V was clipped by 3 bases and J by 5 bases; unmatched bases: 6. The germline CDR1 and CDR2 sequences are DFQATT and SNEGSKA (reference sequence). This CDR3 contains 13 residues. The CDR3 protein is CSASLRGGHEQYF. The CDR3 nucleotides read TGCAGTGCTAGTCTACGGGGGGGCCACGAGCAGTACTTC.

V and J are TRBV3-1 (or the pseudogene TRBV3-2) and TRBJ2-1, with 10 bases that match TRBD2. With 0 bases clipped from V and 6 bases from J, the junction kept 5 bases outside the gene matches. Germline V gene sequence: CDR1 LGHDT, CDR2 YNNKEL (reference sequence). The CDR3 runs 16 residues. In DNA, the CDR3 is TGTGCCAGCAGCCAAGATCCGAGCGGGAGGGCCAATGAGCAGTTCTTC. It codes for CASSQDPSGRANEQFF.

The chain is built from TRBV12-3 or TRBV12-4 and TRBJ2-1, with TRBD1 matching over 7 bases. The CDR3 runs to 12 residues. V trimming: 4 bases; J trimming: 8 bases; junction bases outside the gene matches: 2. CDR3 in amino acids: CASSSRGYEQFF. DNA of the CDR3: TGTGCCAGCAGTTCCAGGGGGTATGAGCAGTTCTTC.

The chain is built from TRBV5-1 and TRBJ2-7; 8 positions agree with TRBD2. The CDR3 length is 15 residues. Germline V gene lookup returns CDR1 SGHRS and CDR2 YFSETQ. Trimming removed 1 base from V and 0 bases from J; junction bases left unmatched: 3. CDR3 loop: CASSLTTSVSYEQYF. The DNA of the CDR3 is TGCGCCAGCAGCTTGACGACTAGCGTCTCCTACGAGCAGTACTTC.

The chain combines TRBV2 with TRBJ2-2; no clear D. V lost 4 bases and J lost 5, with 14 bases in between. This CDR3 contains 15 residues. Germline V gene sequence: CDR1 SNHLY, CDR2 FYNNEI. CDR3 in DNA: TGTGCCAGCAGTGCGACACAAGCGAGTACCGGGGAGCTGTTTTTT. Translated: CASSATQASTGELFF.

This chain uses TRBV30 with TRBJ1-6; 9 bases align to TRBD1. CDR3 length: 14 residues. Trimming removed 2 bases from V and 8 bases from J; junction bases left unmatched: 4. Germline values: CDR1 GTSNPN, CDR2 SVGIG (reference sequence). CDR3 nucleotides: TGTGCCTGGAGTTTAGGGACAGGGCATTCACCCCTCCACTTT. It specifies CAWSLGTGHSPLHF. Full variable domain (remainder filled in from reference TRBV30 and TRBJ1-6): SQTIHQWPATLVQPVGSPLSLECTVEGTSNPNLYWYRQAAGRGLQLLFYSVGIGQISSEVPQNLSASRPQDRQFILSSKKLLLSDSGFYLCAWSLGTGHSPLHFGNGTRLTVT.

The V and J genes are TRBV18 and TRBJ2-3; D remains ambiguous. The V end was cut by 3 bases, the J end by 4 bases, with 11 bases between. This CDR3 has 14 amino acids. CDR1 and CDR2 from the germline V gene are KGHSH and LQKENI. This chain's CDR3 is CASSPGYRADTQYF. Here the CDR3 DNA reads TGTGCCAGCTCACCGGGGTATAGGGCAGATACGCAGTATTTT.

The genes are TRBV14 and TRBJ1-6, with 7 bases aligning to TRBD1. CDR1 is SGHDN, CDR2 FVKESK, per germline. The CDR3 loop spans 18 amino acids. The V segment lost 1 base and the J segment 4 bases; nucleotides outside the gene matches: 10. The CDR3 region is CASSQGEGTVNYNSPLHF. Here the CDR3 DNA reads TGTGCCAGCAGCCAAGGCGAGGGGACAGTAAATTATAATTCACCCCTCCACTTT.

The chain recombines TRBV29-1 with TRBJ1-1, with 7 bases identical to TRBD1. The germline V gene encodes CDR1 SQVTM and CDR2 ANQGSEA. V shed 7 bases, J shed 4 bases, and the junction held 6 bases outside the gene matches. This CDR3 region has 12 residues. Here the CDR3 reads CSAGTAGTEAFF. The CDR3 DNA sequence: TGCAGCGCCGGGACAGCGGGCACTGAAGCTTTCTTT.

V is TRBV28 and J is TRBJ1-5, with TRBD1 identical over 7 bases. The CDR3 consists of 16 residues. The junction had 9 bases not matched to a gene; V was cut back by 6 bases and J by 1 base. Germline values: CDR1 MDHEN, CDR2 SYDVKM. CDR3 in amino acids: CASSTAGTVSNQPQHF. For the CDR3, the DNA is TGTGCCAGCAGCACCGCGGGGACAGTCAGCAATCAGCCCCAGCATTTT.

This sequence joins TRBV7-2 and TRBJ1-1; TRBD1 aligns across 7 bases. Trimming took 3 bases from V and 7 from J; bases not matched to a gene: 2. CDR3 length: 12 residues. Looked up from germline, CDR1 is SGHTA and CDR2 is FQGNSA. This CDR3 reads CASSLGQLEAFF. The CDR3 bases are TGTGCCAGCAGCTTGGGACAGCTTGAAGCTTTCTTT. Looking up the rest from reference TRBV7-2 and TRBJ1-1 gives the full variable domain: GAGVSQSPSNKVTEKGKDVELRCDPISGHTALYWYRQSLGQGLEFLIYFQGNSAPDKSGLPSDRFSAERTGGSVSTLTIQRTQQEDSAVYLCASSLGQLEAFFGQGTRLTVV.

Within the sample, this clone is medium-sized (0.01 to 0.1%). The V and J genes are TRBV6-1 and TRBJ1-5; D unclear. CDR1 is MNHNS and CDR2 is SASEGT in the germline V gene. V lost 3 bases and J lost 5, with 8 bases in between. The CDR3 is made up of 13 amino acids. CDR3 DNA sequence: TGTGCCAGCAGTGAGGCCGGTCATCAGCCCCAGCATTTT. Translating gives CASSEAGHQPQHF.